This passage covers 23 T cell receptor beta chains from one sample sequenced in a study of T-cell reconstitution after alpha-beta-depleted transplantation in children. The TCRbeta library incorporated unique molecular identifiers. TCRdb recomputed calls from the PCR reads with MiXCR, one row per CDR3 protein. The sample comprises 95,000 to 150,000 distinct CDR3 sequences, approximately 22% of which are singletons, and roughly a tenth rests with the top ten. The sequencing here drew on PBMCs, mostly from graft donor cells, taken 180 days after TCRalphabeta/CD19-depleted stem cell transplant. The receptor set was obtained from a male patient under 10 years old who had a stem cell transplant for chronic granulomatous disease, so the T cells may come from the graft donor.

This clonotype turned up a few times. This chain connects TRBV28 to TRBJ1-2; D unresolved. This CDR3 is 14 amino acids long. Trimming took 2 bases from V and 3 from J, leaving 10 bases between them. Germline-derived CDR1 and CDR2 are MDHEN and SYDVKM. The chain's CDR3 is CASSLSGMHYGYTF. CDR3 nucleotides: TGTGCCAGCAGTTTAAGCGGGATGCACTATGGCTACACCTTC.

The J gene is TRBJ2-5, the V gene TRBV12-3 or TRBV12-4, with 13 bases aligning to TRBD2. The CDR3 loop spans 15 amino acids. Trimming at V came to 5 bases and at J to 4 bases, leaving 4 bases not matched to a gene. The CDR3 reads CASSQLAGGRETQYF. The CDR3 nucleotides read TGTGCCAGCAGTCAACTAGCGGGGGGGCGAGAGACCCAGTACTTC.

This clonotype has just a few counts. The chain recombines TRBV3-1 with TRBJ2-7; D possibly corresponds to TRBD2 (6 bases). Deletions cut 1 base from V and 6 bases from J, with 16 bases between. The CDR3 is 15 residues long. The germline V gene encodes CDR1 LGHDT and CDR2 YNNKEL (reference sequence). The CDR3 is CASSQGIPSASEQYF. In DNA form, the CDR3 reads TGTGCCAGCAGCCAAGGAATTCCTAGCGCCTCCGAGCAGTACTTC.

This clonotype was detected only a few times. CDR3 sequence (DNA): TGTGCCAGCAGTCCAACAGGGGGAAGGGGATACGAGCAGTACTTC. Translated: CASSPTGGRGYEQYF. V usage is TRBV12-3 or TRBV12-4 and J usage is TRBJ2-7; TRBD1 agrees at 8 bases. Germline trimming cut 5 bases from V and 4 bases from J; bases unmatched to any gene: 10. The CDR3 is 15 amino acids.

On this clonotype itself: This clone may be a read error of a much larger clone one base away. The chain recombines TRBV20-1 with TRBJ2-7, with 9 bases matching TRBD1. CDR3 length: 15 amino acids. Per the germline V gene, CDR1 is DFQATT and CDR2 is SNEGSKA (reference sequence). The CDR3 sequence is CSTSRGTGGIYEQYF. CDR3 nucleotide sequence: TGCAGTACTAGCCGGGGAACAGGGGGCATTTACGAGCAGTACTTC.

DNA for the CDR3: TGCAGTGCTAGAGATCACCTGGAAAGATACTCCTACAATGAGCAGTTCTTC. This encodes CSARDHLERYSYNEQFF. This rearrangement joins TRBV20-1 to TRBJ2-1; D is unclear. Per the germline V gene, CDR1 is DFQATT and CDR2 is SNEGSKA (reference sequence). V was clipped by 0 bases and J by 0 bases, with 15 bases between them. The CDR3 consists of 17 residues.

This chain uses TRBV7-3 with TRBJ2-3; D might be TRBD2 (5 bases). CDR3 length: 14 amino acids. Deletions cut 1 base from V and 6 bases from J, with 11 bases between. CDR1 is SGHTA and CDR2 is FQGTGA in the germline V gene. CDR3 nucleotide sequence: TGTGCCAGCAGCTTAATCGCTGAGGGTGATACGCAGTATTTT. Translated, it gives CASSLIAEGDTQYF.

This clonotype has at least ten counts. The V gene is TRBV20-1, the J gene TRBJ2-3, with a weak D call TRBD1 (5 bases). Between the trimmed V and J ends, which lost 3 bases and 0 bases, there was a span of 10 bases. Germline V gene sequence: CDR1 DFQATT, CDR2 SNEGSKA (reference sequence). The CDR3 length is 14 residues. CDR3 sequence: CSARPTVSTDTQYF. Here the CDR3 DNA reads TGCAGTGCTAGGCCGACAGTTAGCACAGATACGCAGTATTTT.

This clonotype was seen ten or more times. The CDR3 region has the DNA TGTGCCAGCAGCTCCGGGACAGGGAGATACGAGCAGTACTTC. Translated, it gives CASSSGTGRYEQYF. This sequence joins TRBV5-6 and TRBJ2-7, with 9 bases that match TRBD1. The ends lost 3 bases at V and 4 bases at J; junction bases unmatched: 5. Germline V gene data show CDR1 as SGHDT and CDR2 as YYEEEE. The CDR3 extends over 14 amino acids. Full variable domain (outside the CDR3, taken from reference TRBV5-6 and TRBJ2-7): DAGVTQSPTHLIKTRGQQVTLRCSPKSGHDTVSWYQQALGQGPQFIFQYYEEEERQRGNFPDRFSGHQFPNYSSELNVNALLLGDSALYLCASSSGTGRYEQYFGPGTRLTVT.

This sequence joins TRBV28 and TRBJ1-4, with D possibly TRBD1 on 6 matching bases. V lost 4 bases to trimming and J lost 0 bases, with 18 bases between them. Germline-derived CDR1 and CDR2 are MDHEN and SYDVKM. The CDR3 is 18 amino acids. The DNA for the CDR3 is TGTGCCAGCAGTTCCCCGGGTGTTGCAGGGGCAACTAATGAAAAACTGTTTTTT. Residues: CASSSPGVAGATNEKLFF.

CDR3 in amino acids: CASSHWTSGPSGELFF. Written as DNA, the CDR3 is TGTGCCAGCAGCCACTGGACTAGCGGGCCGTCGGGGGAGCTGTTTTTT. The chain has TRBV3-1 and TRBJ2-2, with 11 bases identical to TRBD2. The V gene end was trimmed by 3 bases and the J gene end by 8 bases; junction bases not matched to a gene: 8. Germline lookup yields CDR1 LGHDT and CDR2 YNNKEL (reference sequence). The CDR3 runs 16 residues.

The chain couples TRBV7-2 to TRBJ1-5; 7 bases map to TRBD1. The CDR3 consists of 15 residues. The trim removed 5 bases at V and 0 bases at J, leaving 4 bases unmatched. Germline CDR1 is SGHTA and CDR2 is FQGNSA. CDR3: CASSPGQVSNQPQHF. The CDR3 coding sequence is TGTGCCAGCAGCCCAGGACAGGTTAGCAATCAGCCCCAGCATTTT.

The chain carries TRBV7-8 and TRBJ2-7; 8 bases are shared with TRBD2. This CDR3 spans 15 amino acids. Germline lookup yields CDR1 SGHVS and CDR2 FQNEAQ. The V gene end was trimmed by 2 bases and the J gene end by 3 bases; junction bases not matched to a gene: 6. CDR3: CASSLREGLGYEQYF. The CDR3 nucleotides are TGTGCCAGCAGCTTACGCGAGGGACTAGGCTACGAGCAGTACTTC.

The CDR3: CASSFNGGAFNEQYF. Here the CDR3 DNA reads TGTGCCAGCAGTTTTAACGGGGGGGCATTCAACGAGCAGTACTTC. V is TRBV27 and J is TRBJ2-7; 8 bases map to TRBD2. After removal of 3 bases from V and 5 bases from J, the junction contained 9 bases not matched to a gene. CDR3 size: 15 residues. In germline, CDR1 is MNHEY, CDR2 SMNVEV (reference sequence).

This rearrangement joins TRBV27 to TRBJ2-2; D not certain. This CDR3 comprises 13 residues. V was shortened by 2 bases and J by 5 bases, with 6 bases between the two germline ends. Germline V lookup: CDR1 MNHEY, CDR2 SMNVEV (reference sequence). The CDR3 DNA is TGTGCCAGCAGTTTAAAGTGGACCGGGGAGCTGTTTTTT. The encoded protein is CASSLKWTGELFF.

This clonotype was observed a few times. V is TRBV12-3 or TRBV12-4 and J is TRBJ2-7; a weak D match, TRBD1 (5 bases). Trimming took 4 bases from V and 2 from J, leaving 12 bases between them. The CDR3 runs 14 residues. This CDR3 is CASSSGHEPYEQYF. DNA for the CDR3: TGTGCCAGCAGTTCCGGACACGAACCCTACGAGCAGTACTTC.

This sequence joins TRBV29-1 and TRBJ2-2; no clear D. V lost 4 bases to trimming and J lost 1 base, with 4 bases between them. This CDR3 contains 12 residues. CDR1 is SQVTM and CDR2 is ANQGSEA in the germline V gene. CDR3 nucleotides: TGCAGCGTTGTGCAGAACACCGGGGAGCTGTTTTTT. Its protein is CSVVQNTGELFF.

This clonotype was picked up many times. V usage is TRBV20-1 and J usage is TRBJ1-2, with D possibly matching TRBD1 (5 bases). The CDR3 totals 13 residues. Looked up from germline, CDR1 is DFQATT and CDR2 is SNEGSKA (reference sequence). V was pared by 5 bases and J by 0 bases, with 10 bases between. The CDR3, as DNA: TGCAGTGCTGACAGCGATTCTAACTATGGCTACACCTTC. Translating it yields CSADSDSNYGYTF.

This clonotype is termed medium-sized. In DNA, the CDR3 is TGCAGTGCCAGTGACTACAGGGAGGGTTACGAGCAGTACTTC. Translation gives CSASDYREGYEQYF. The chain uses TRBV20-1 and TRBJ2-7, with D tentatively TRBD2 (7 bases). The V gene's germline CDR1 is DFQATT and CDR2 SNEGSKA (reference sequence). Deletions cut 6 bases from V and 4 bases from J, with 19 bases between. The CDR3 runs to 14 residues.

This clonotype was seen repeatedly, ten times or more. Written as DNA, the CDR3 is TGCAGTGCTAGAGATAGCGGGGGGGTTGATACGCAGTATTTT. Its protein is CSARDSGGVDTQYF. J is TRBJ2-3 and V is TRBV20-1; 11 bases fit TRBD2. Germline values: CDR1 DFQATT, CDR2 SNEGSKA (reference sequence). The length of the CDR3 is 14 residues. Trimming at V came to 0 bases and at J to 6 bases, leaving 2 bases not matched to a gene.

This clonotype occurred many times. V and J are TRBV5-5 and TRBJ1-5; the D is unclear. Deletions cut 1 base from V and 6 bases from J, with 5 bases between. The germline CDR1 and CDR2 sequences are SGHKS and YYEKEE (reference sequence). The CDR3 is 12 residues long. This chain's CDR3 is CASSLSGQPQHF. In DNA, the CDR3 is TGTGCCAGCAGCTTGTCAGGTCAGCCCCAGCATTTT. The full variable domain, with the rest looked up from reference TRBV5-5 and TRBJ1-5, is DAGVTQSPTHLIKTRGQQVTLRCSPISGHKSVSWYQQVLGQGPQFIFQYYEKEERGRGNFPDRFSARQFPNYSSELNVNALLLGDSALYLCASSLSGQPQHFGDGTRLSIL.

The chain is built from TRBV5-1 and TRBJ2-1; 9 bases are a match to TRBD2. In germline, CDR1 is SGHRS, CDR2 YFSETQ. The CDR3 loop spans 16 amino acids. J lost 6 bases, V lost 1 base, and 8 bases had no gene match. CDR3 protein: CASSLKSAGGLNEQFF. CDR3 bases: TGCGCCAGCAGCTTGAAGTCGGCGGGAGGGCTCAATGAGCAGTTCTTC.

A few counts support this clonotype. This chain links TRBV9 with TRBJ2-1; 7 positions match TRBD2. The CDR3 has 15 residues. Germline-derived CDR1 and CDR2 are SGDLS and YYNGEE. The V segment lost 4 bases and the J segment 4 bases; nucleotides outside the gene matches: 8. The CDR3: CASSLTGGGYNEQFF. The CDR3, as DNA: TGTGCCAGCAGCCTGACTGGGGGAGGGTACAATGAGCAGTTCTTC.